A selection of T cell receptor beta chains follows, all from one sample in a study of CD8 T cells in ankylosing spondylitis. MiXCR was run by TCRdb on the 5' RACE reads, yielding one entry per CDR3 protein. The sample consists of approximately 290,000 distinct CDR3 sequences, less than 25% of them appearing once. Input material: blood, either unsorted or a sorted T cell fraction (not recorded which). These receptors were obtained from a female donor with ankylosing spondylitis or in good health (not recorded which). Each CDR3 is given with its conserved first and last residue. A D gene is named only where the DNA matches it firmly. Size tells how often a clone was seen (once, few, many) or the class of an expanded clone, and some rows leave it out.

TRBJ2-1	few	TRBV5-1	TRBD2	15	CASRTGTSSYNEQFF	TGCGCCAGCAGGACCGGGACTAGCTCCTACAATGAGCAGTTCTTC
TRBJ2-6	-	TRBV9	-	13	CASTGSGANVLTF	TGTGCCAGTACAGGGTCTGGGGCCAACGTCCTGACTTTC
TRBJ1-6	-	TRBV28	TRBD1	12	CASGDRNSPLHF	TGTGCCAGCGGGGACAGAAATTCACCCCTCCACTTT
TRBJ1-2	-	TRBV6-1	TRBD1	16	CATLRDRDRVNYGYTF	TGTGCCACCCTGCGGGACAGAGATCGGGTGAACTATGGCTACACCTTC
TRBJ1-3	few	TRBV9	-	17	CASSATANWDGGNTIYF	TGTGCCAGCAGCGCGACCGCAAATTGGGACGGTGGAAACACCATATATTTT
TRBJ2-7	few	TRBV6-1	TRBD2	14	CASGRLAGEREQYF	TGTGCCAGCGGCAGACTAGCGGGAGAACGAGAGCAGTACTTC
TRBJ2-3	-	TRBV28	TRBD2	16	CASSRRAGPTTDTQYF	TGTGCCAGCAGTAGAAGAGCGGGGCCGACCACAGATACGCAGTATTTT
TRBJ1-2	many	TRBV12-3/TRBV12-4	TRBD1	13	CASSTGGGYGYTF	TGTGCCAGCAGTACAGGGGGCGGGTATGGCTACACCTTC
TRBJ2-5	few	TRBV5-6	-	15	CASSDAGLPRVAQYF	TGTGCCAGCAGCGATGCCGGGCTTCCGCGGGTGGCCCAGTACTTC
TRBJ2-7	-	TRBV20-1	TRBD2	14	CSAGSGGEGYEQYF	TGCAGTGCTGGGTCGGGAGGCGAAGGCTACGAGCAGTACTTC
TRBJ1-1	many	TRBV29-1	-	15	CSVEVRQQVSTEAFF	TGCAGCGTTGAAGTGCGGCAGCAGGTGAGCACTGAAGCTTTCTTT
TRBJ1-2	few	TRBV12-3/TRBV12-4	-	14	CASSLRGALNGYTF	TGTGCCAGCAGTTTAAGGGGGGCTCTTAATGGCTACACCTTC
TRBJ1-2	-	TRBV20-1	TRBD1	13	CSAWASGGYGYTF	TGCAGTGCCTGGGCCTCAGGGGGATATGGCTACACCTTC
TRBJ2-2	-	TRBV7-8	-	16	CASSLNTGGNTGELFF	TGTGCCAGCAGCTTAAACACAGGCGGCAACACCGGGGAGCTGTTTTTT
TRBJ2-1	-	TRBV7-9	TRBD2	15	CASSQGSGRYNEQFF	TGTGCCAGCAGCCAAGGAAGCGGGAGGTACAATGAGCAGTTCTTC
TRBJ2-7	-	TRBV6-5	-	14	CASSYSHNSYEQYF	TGTGCCAGCAGTTACTCGCACAACTCCTACGAGCAGTACTTC
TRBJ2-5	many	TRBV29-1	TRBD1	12	CSASGTGITQYF	TGCAGCGCCTCCGGGACAGGGATAACCCAGTACTTC
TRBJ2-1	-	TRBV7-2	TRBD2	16	CASSLAPSGRRDEQFF	TGTGCCAGCAGCTTAGCGCCTAGCGGGAGAAGGGATGAGCAGTTCTTC
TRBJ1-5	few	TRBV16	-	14	CASSLGPFNQPQHF	TGTGCCAGCAGCCTGGGACCGTTCAATCAGCCCCAGCATTTT
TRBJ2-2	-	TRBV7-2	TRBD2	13	CASTGRDTGELFF	TGTGCCAGCACAGGGAGGGACACCGGGGAGCTGTTTTTT
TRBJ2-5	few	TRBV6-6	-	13	CASSYSVDFTQYF	TGTGCCAGCAGTTACTCGGTAGATTTCACCCAGTACTTC
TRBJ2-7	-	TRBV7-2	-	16	CASSLTRGGDLYEQYF	TGTGCCAGCAGCTTAACACGGGGCGGAGACCTCTACGAGCAGTACTTC
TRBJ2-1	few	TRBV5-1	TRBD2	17	CASSLEKTSGSYNEQFF	TGCGCCAGCAGCTTGGAAAAGACTAGCGGCTCCTACAATGAGCAGTTCTTC
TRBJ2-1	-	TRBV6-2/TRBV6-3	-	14	CASSLLGGINEQFF	TGTGCCAGCAGCCTCCTAGGCGGCATCAATGAGCAGTTCTTC
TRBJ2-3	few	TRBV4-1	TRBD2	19	CASSQGGTSGAPSTDTQYF	TGCGCCAGCAGCCAAGGAGGGACTAGCGGCGCCCCTAGCACAGATACGCAGTATTTT
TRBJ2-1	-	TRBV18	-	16	CASSFSPTSTYNEQFF	TGTGCCAGCTCATTTTCGCCCACAAGTACCTACAATGAGCAGTTCTTC
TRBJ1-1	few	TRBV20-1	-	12	CSARYMDTEAFF	TGCAGTGCTCGTTACATGGACACTGAAGCTTTCTTT
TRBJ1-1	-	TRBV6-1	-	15	CASSLRLKEDTEAFF	TGTGCCAGCAGTCTCCGACTAAAGGAGGACACTGAAGCTTTCTTT
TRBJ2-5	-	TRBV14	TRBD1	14	CASSLTGRGETQYF	TGTGCCAGCTCCTTGACAGGGAGAGGAGAGACCCAGTACTTC
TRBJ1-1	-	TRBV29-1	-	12	CSVEGQVVEAFF	TGCAGCGTTGAAGGACAGGTAGTTGAAGCTTTCTTT
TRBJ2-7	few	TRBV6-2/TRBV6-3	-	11	CASTSASEQYF	TGTGCCAGCACTTCTGCGTCCGAGCAGTACTTC
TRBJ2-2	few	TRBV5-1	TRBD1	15	CASSPGQGPTGELFF	TGCGCCAGCAGCCCAGGACAGGGGCCGACCGGGGAGCTGTTTTTT
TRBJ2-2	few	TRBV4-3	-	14	CASSQEGLTEELFF	TGCGCCAGCAGCCAAGAGGGCCTGACCGAGGAGCTGTTTTTT
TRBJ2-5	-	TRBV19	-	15	CASSSKRRIKETQYF	TGTGCCAGTAGTTCAAAACGGCGGATAAAAGAGACCCAGTACTTC
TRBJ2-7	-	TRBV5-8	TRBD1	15	CASSYIGQGRYEQYF	TGTGCCAGCAGCTACATAGGACAGGGGAGGTACGAGCAGTACTTC
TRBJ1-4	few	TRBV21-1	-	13	CASRRDRDEKLFF	TGTGCCAGCCGCCGGGACAGGGATGAAAAACTGTTTTTT
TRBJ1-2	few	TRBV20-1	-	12	CSAKIANYGYTF	TGCAGTGCTAAAATAGCTAACTATGGCTACACCTTC
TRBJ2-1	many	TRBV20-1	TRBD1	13	CSAPGTGGNEQFF	TGCAGTGCTCCCGGGACAGGAGGGAATGAGCAGTTCTTC
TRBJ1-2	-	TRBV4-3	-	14	CASSPGVWRGGYTF	TGCGCCAGCAGCCCTGGGGTTTGGAGGGGTGGCTACACCTTC
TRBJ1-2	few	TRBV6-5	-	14	CASSYGVGSYGYTF	TGTGCCAGCAGTTACGGGGTGGGCAGCTATGGCTACACCTTC
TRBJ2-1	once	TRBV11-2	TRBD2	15	CASSLGPLAVGEQFF	TGTGCCAGCAGCTTAGGGCCCCTAGCGGTCGGTGAGCAGTTCTTC
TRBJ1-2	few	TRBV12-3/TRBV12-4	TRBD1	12	CASSLGQYGYTF	TGTGCCAGCAGTTTGGGACAGTATGGCTACACCTTC
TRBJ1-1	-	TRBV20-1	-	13	CSARDWLNTEAFF	TGCAGTGCTAGAGATTGGTTGAACACTGAAGCTTTCTTT
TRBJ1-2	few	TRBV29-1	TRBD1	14	CSVEGQGLYGGYTF	TGCAGCGTTGAGGGACAGGGCCTCTATGGTGGCTACACCTTC
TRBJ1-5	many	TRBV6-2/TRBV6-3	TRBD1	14	CASSRDRVNQPQHF	TGTGCCAGCAGCCGGGACAGGGTGAATCAGCCCCAGCATTTT
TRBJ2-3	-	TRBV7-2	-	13	CASSLGWADTQYF	TGTGCCAGCAGCTTAGGTTGGGCAGATACGCAGTATTTT
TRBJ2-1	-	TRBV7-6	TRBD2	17	CASSLGHSGRSYNEQFF	TGTGCCAGCAGCTTAGGCCATAGCGGGAGATCCTACAATGAGCAGTTCTTC
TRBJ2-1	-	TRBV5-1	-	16	CASSLGATSSYNEQFF	TGCGCCAGCAGCTTGGGAGCGACAAGCTCCTACAATGAGCAGTTCTTC
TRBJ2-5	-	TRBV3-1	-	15	CASSPRTRGGETQYF	TGTGCCAGCAGCCCCCGGACGAGGGGCGGGGAGACCCAGTACTTC
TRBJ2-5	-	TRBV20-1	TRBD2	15	CSASRTSGRRETQYF	TGCAGTGCCTCCCGGACTAGCGGGAGACGGGAGACCCAGTACTTC
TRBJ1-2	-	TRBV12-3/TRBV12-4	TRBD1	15	CASSSRTGDNYGYTF	TGTGCCAGCAGTTCGAGGACAGGAGATAACTATGGCTACACCTTC
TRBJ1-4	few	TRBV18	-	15	CASSPPGTVREKLFF	TGTGCCAGCTCACCTCCCGGGACCGTTCGGGAAAAACTGTTTTTT
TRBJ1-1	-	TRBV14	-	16	CACSQDLPGLNTEAFF	TGTGCCTGCAGCCAAGATTTGCCAGGCTTGAACACTGAAGCTTTCTTT